This TCR beta chain was recorded in a study of blood T cell repertoires in COVID-19 (dated by TCRdb to the early 2020s). Study-level background: Samples covering the acute and convalescent phases of COVID-19 were provided by collaborators in the United States, Italy and Spain. The prospective study material was composed of cDNA or gDNA derived from T cells, B-cell-depleted T cells, or PBMCs. The dataset comprised deeply sampled blood TCRbeta repertoires from subjects exposed to, actively infected with, or recovered from COVID-19. The repertoires were made available in a free public database intended to serve as a resource for research on the immune response to SARS-CoV-2. Samples came from the ongoing ImmuneRACE study (first 160 participants) plus 1,254 subjects from 6 global collaborators. The sample metadata nearly always contained a de-identified subject ID, COVID-19 status, age in years and sex. Where available, HLA class I and class II types were taken from metadata supplied by the sample provider and were not determined by assay-based typing.

One collaborating source in Seattle enrolled patients while the patients were actively infected and followed the patients over time throughout the course of disease. Each collaborating institution followed its own protocols to collect whole blood in K2EDTA tubes. For TCRbeta analysis, collaborators shipped samples as frozen whole blood, isolated PBMCs, or DNA extracted from either of those sample types. As to this clone: There is no known antigen for this receptor. No clone much larger than this one lies a single base away; base qualities are absent.

TCRbeta CDR3 regions were amplified from genomic DNA using the immunoSEQ Assay, a bias-controlled multiplex PCR. In the original analysis: Nucleated cell counts per sample were estimated from amplification of reference gene primers within the assay. Sequence reads were collapsed and filtered to measure the absolute abundance of every unique TCRbeta CDR3 rearrangement. Productive Simpson clonality was computed per sample as the square root of Simpson's diversity index over productive rearrangements. Imported from immuneACCESS, the table was reduced by TCRdb to in-frame sequences with V and J called. These copies leave out some clones; in studies compared against another copy, an unresolved V gene accounts for under half, and the cause of the remainder is not known. Clone size and V and J calls were adopted from that table, with D and trimming inferred from the DNA. The sample table holds 65,000 to 95,000 clones, of which approximately 93% were seen once. Clones ranked in the top ten supply just over 2.5% of the sample.

The paper as a whole reports these results and caveats: The quantity of clinical and demographic metadata differed by source and by participant and was supplied without curation.

The germline V gene (reference sequence) yields LNHDA for CDR1 and SQIVND for CDR2. Relative to germline, V is 6 bases shorter and J is 0 bases shorter, with 10 bases between their ends. The CDR3 starts with the cysteine, ends with the phenylalanine, and has 14 residues. The retained sequence is limited to the CDR3, 42 bases, with the frame set at the first base. The material sequenced was peripheral blood. This receptor was taken from a man aged 45-60 years with COVID-19, enrolled during active disease. The chain is assembled from TRBV19 and TRBJ2-3; TRBD1 could be the D gene, as 6 bases match. The CDR3 region: CASRTGQSTDTQYF. The DNA sequence is as follows: TGTGCCAGTAGGACCGGACAGAGCACAGATACGCAGTATTTT.